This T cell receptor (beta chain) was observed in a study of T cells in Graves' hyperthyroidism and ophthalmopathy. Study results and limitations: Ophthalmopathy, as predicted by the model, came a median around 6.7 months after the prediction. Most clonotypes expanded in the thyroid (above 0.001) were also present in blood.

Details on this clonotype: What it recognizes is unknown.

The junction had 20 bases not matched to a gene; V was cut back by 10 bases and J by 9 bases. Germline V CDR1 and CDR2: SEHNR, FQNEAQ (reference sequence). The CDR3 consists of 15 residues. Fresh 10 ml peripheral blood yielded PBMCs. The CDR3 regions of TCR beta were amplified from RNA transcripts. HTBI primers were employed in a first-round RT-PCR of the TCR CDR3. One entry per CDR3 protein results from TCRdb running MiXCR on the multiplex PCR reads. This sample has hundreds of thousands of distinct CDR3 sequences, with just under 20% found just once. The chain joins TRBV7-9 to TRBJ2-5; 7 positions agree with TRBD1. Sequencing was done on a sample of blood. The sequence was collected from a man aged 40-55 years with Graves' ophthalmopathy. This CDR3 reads CATNSGTDKRKAQYF. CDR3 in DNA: TGTGCCACCAATTCCGGGACAGATAAAAGGAAGGCCCAGTACTTC.